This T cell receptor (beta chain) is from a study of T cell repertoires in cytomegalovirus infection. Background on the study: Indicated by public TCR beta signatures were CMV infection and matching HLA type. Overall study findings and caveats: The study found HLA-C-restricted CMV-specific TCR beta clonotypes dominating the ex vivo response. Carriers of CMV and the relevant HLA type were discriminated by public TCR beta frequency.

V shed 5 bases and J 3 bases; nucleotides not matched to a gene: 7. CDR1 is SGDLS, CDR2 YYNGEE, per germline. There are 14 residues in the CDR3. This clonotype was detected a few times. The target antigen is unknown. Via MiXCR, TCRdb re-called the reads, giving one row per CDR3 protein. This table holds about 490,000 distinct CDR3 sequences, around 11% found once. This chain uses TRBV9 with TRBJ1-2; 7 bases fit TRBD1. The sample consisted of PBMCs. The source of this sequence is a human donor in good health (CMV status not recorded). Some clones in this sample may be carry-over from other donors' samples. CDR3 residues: CASRGTASDYGYTF. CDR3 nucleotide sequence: TGTGCCAGCAGAGGGACAGCGTCTGACTATGGCTACACCTTC. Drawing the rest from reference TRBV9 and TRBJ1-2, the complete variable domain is DSGVTQTPKHLITATGQRVTLRCSPRSGDLSVYWYQQSLDQGLQFLIQYYNGEERAKGNILERFSAQQFPDLHSELNLSSLELGDSALYFCASRGTASDYGYTFGSGTRLTVV.